What follows are 10 T cell receptor beta chains derived from one specimen sequenced in a study of blood T cell repertoires in COVID-19. The assay was immunoSEQ multiplex PCR, and TCRdb's table has in-frame clones only and misses some. The repertoire has 310,000 or so clones, around 85% of them found once; the top ten carry 2.1%. Sequenced material: peripheral blood. Source of these receptors: a woman in her twenties or thirties who had recovered from COVID-19.

The chain is built from TRBV19 and TRBJ1-5; possibly TRBD1 for D (5 bases). Trimming cost V 3 bases and J 2 bases, with 20 bases left between them. The CDR3 loop spans 18 amino acids. The germline V gene encodes CDR1 LNHDA and CDR2 SQIVND (reference sequence). CDR3 in amino acids: CASSIPRGDLLGNQPQHF. The DNA for the CDR3 is TGTGCCAGTAGTATTCCCCGCGGGGACTTACTGGGCAATCAGCCCCAGCATTTT.

The chain employs TRBV19 and TRBJ1-6; D is ambiguous. The CDR3 spans 14 residues. V shed 3 bases and J shed 6 bases, with 9 bases lying between them. Germline CDR1 and CDR2: LNHDA and SQIVND (reference sequence). The CDR3 DNA reads TGTGCCAGTAGTATGGCGGGCTCTAATTCACCCCTCCACTTT. It yields the protein CASSMAGSNSPLHF.

This chain joins TRBV6-2 or TRBV6-3 and TRBJ2-1; 11 bases fit TRBD2. Trimming at V came to 4 bases and at J to 7 bases, leaving 9 bases not matched to a gene. CDR1 and CDR2 (germline): MNHEY, SVGEGT. This CDR3 comprises 16 residues. The CDR3 spells CASSSPAASGRNEQFF. The CDR3 coding sequence is TGTGCCAGCAGTTCCCCGGCGGCTAGCGGGAGGAATGAGCAGTTCTTC.

The chain recombines TRBV19 with TRBJ1-5, with D perhaps TRBD1 (5 bases). Trimming stripped 0 bases from V and 3 bases from J, with 12 bases between. This CDR3 has 16 residues. From germline, CDR1 is LNHDA and CDR2 SQIVND (reference sequence). This chain's CDR3 is CASSIEAGVVNQPQHF. CDR3 DNA: TGTGCCAGTAGTATAGAGGCGGGGGTAGTCAATCAGCCCCAGCATTTT.

The chain is built from TRBV5-6 and TRBJ2-7, with D unclear. Deletions cut 5 bases from V and 5 bases from J, with 14 bases between. CDR1 is SGHDT, CDR2 YYEEEE, per germline. This CDR3 has 13 amino acids. CDR3 nucleotide sequence: TGTGCCAGCAGATTCGCACAGATTGACGAGCAGTACTTC. It specifies CASRFAQIDEQYF.

The J gene is TRBJ2-7, the V gene TRBV29-1, with D perhaps matching TRBD2 (5 bases). This CDR3 comprises 13 residues. Trimming left V 4 bases short and J 1 base short, with 11 bases between. Looked up from germline, CDR1 is SQVTM and CDR2 is ANQGSEA. CDR3 in DNA: TGCAGCGTTGGGAACGGGGATTCCTACGAGCAGTACTTC. Encoded protein: CSVGNGDSYEQYF.

The rearrangement joins TRBV9 to TRBJ2-7; TRBD2 might be the D (5 bases). Germline values: CDR1 SGDLS, CDR2 YYNGEE. The CDR3 is made up of 14 amino acids. The germline V and J ends were trimmed by 4 bases and 2 bases, with 13 bases remaining between them. CDR3 nucleotides: TGTGCCAGCAGCTTAGGACTCGACGCCTACGAGCAGTACTTC. Its translation is CASSLGLDAYEQYF.

The chain is built from TRBV7-2 and TRBJ2-7, with TRBD2 identical over 10 bases. Germline V gene sequence: CDR1 SGHTA, CDR2 FQGNSA. This CDR3 spans 19 amino acids. The J segment lost 3 bases and the V segment lost 4 bases, leaving 18 bases of the junction unmatched. The CDR3 spells CASSSEGLAGEEFGYEQYF. CDR3 DNA sequence: TGTGCCAGCAGCTCGGAGGGGCTAGCGGGAGAAGAGTTCGGCTACGAGCAGTACTTC.

The rearrangement joins TRBV6-5 to TRBJ1-1, with D unresolved. Germline CDR1 is MNHEY and CDR2 is SVGAGI. The CDR3 is 14 amino acids. V was trimmed by 0 bases and J by 1 base, leaving 6 bases between them. The CDR3 here is CASSYSTRNTEAFF. The CDR3 DNA is TGTGCCAGCAGTTACTCGACTCGGAACACTGAAGCTTTCTTT.

V usage is TRBV21-1 and J usage is TRBJ1-2; the table's D call of TRBD1 was not tested on the DNA. TRBV21-1 counts as a pseudogene. The CDR3 extends over 18 amino acids. The CDR3 nucleotides are TGTGCCAGCAGCGAGGAAGAACAGGGGGCGACAGCTAACTATGGCTACACCTTC. Translation gives CASSEEEQGATANYGYTF.